The 30 T cell receptor beta chains below all came from one sample that was sequenced in a study of T cell responses to AZD1222 COVID-19 vaccine. The protocol was immunoSEQ multiplex PCR, while the TCRdb copy is restricted to in-frame clones and leaves out a portion. This table has approximately 220,000 clones, roughly 91% appearing once. The sample consisted of peripheral blood, taken on day 0 of MenACWY control vaccination. The receptor source for this set is an adult in good health.

The CDR3 coding sequence is TGTGCCAGCAGTGACGGTCGCAGGGTCGTCGCTGAAGCTTTCTTT. Translation gives CASSDGRRVVAEAFF. The chain employs TRBV2 and TRBJ1-1; a possible D gene is TRBD1 (5 bases). Germline-derived CDR1 and CDR2 are SNHLY and FYNNEI. CDR3 length equals 15 residues. V was clipped by 3 bases and J by 6 bases, with 17 bases between them.

V is TRBV30 and J is TRBJ1-2; 8 bases are shared with TRBD1. V lost 4 bases to trimming and J lost 0 bases; unmatched junction nucleotides: 4. The germline V gene has CDR1 GTSNPN and CDR2 SVGIG (reference sequence). This CDR3 contains 14 residues. The CDR3 DNA reads TGTGCCTGGAACAGGGGGAGATCTAACTATGGCTACACCTTC. Amino acids: CAWNRGRSNYGYTF. The full variable domain, its missing parts supplied by reference TRBV30 and TRBJ1-2, is SQTIHQWPATLVQPVGSPLSLECTVEGTSNPNLYWYRQAAGRGLQLLFYSVGIGQISSEVPQNLSASRPQDRQFILSSKKLLLSDSGFYLCAWNRGRSNYGYTFGSGTRLTVV.

This clone was counted a single time. The genes are TRBV7-8 and TRBJ1-1; TRBD1 is a possible D gene (6 bases). Germline V gene lookup returns CDR1 SGHVS and CDR2 FQNEAQ. The V end was cut by 1 base, the J end by 0 bases, with 6 bases between. The CDR3 runs 14 residues. The CDR3 nucleotides read TGTGCCAGCAGCTTAGACAGGGTGAACACTGAAGCTTTCTTT. It translates to CASSLDRVNTEAFF. The variable domain in full, completed from reference TRBV7-8 and TRBJ1-1, reads GAGVSQSPRYKVAKRGQDVALRCDPISGHVSLFWYQQALGQGPEFLTYFQNEAQLDKSGLPSDRFFAERPEGSVSTLKIQRTQQEDSAVYLCASSLDRVNTEAFFGQGTRLTVV.

This clone was seen a handful of times. The rearrangement uses TRBV19 and TRBJ1-4; D call uncertain. Trimming cost V 7 bases and J 0 bases, with 9 bases left between them. Germline-derived CDR1 and CDR2 are LNHDA and SQIVND (reference sequence). This CDR3 spans 14 amino acids. CDR3 sequence (DNA): TGTGCCAGTAAATGGCGTGCAACTAATGAAAAACTGTTTTTT. It specifies CASKWRATNEKLFF.

The chain recombines TRBV12-3 or TRBV12-4 with TRBJ1-1; D ambiguous. This CDR3 region has 12 residues. With 7 bases removed from V and 4 bases from J, the gap between germline ends came to 10 bases. The CDR3 sequence is CASKRVSTEAFF. The DNA for the CDR3 is TGTGCCAGCAAGAGGGTGAGCACTGAAGCTTTCTTT.

V and J are TRBV4-2 and TRBJ1-2; D is ambiguous. The CDR3 has 15 residues. Germline-derived CDR1 and CDR2 are LGHNA and YNFKEQ. Trimming took 3 bases from V and 0 from J, leaving 11 bases between them. The CDR3: CASSHSSGTNYGYTF. For the CDR3, the DNA is TGTGCCAGCAGCCACAGTTCGGGCACTAACTATGGCTACACCTTC.

The rearrangement links TRBV5-1 to TRBJ1-2; the D gene is possibly TRBD1 (5 bases). CDR3 length: 16 amino acids. V was cut by 0 bases and J by 2 bases, with 14 bases left in between. Germline CDR1 is SGHRS and CDR2 is YFSETQ. The CDR3 spells CASSLETQGGNYGYTF. CDR3 DNA: TGCGCCAGCAGCTTGGAGACTCAGGGCGGGAACTATGGCTACACCTTC.

The genes are TRBV6-5 and TRBJ2-3, with 9 bases matching TRBD2. This CDR3 has 12 amino acids. With 10 bases clipped from V and 6 bases from J, the junction kept 5 bases outside the gene matches. Germline CDR1 reads MNHEY; CDR2 reads SVGAGI. The CDR3, as DNA: TGTGCCACAGCTAGCGGGGCCGATACGCAGTATTTT. Amino acids: CATASGADTQYF.

The chain has TRBV6-6 and TRBJ2-5; D perhaps matches TRBD2 (6 bases). CDR1 and CDR2 (germline): MNHNY, SVGAGI (reference sequence). The CDR3 length is 14 residues. Trimming removed 6 bases at V and 5 bases at J, with 16 bases between. The CDR3 DNA reads TGTGCCAGCAGGACCGGGAGAGCCGAGGAGACCCAGTACTTC. Its protein is CASRTGRAEETQYF.

V usage is TRBV6-5 and J usage is TRBJ1-1; D possibly corresponds to TRBD1 (5 bases). The CDR3 totals 12 residues. CDR1 and CDR2 (germline): MNHEY, SVGAGI. Deletions cut 8 bases from V and 1 base from J, with 8 bases between. In DNA, the CDR3 is TGTGCCAGCGGGGGACCGAACACTGAAGCTTTCTTT. It specifies CASGGPNTEAFF.

J is TRBJ1-2 and V is TRBV2, with 8 nucleotides matching TRBD1. Germline V gene sequence: CDR1 SNHLY, CDR2 FYNNEI. V gave up 4 bases and J gave up 6 bases; unmatched junction bases: 7. The length of the CDR3 is 14 residues. For the CDR3, the DNA is TGTGCCAGCAGTGGACAGGGGCGTAGGGATGGCTACACCTTC. It is translated as CASSGQGRRDGYTF.

The chain employs TRBV30 and TRBJ1-1; 7 nucleotides line up with TRBD1. This CDR3 is 15 amino acids long. J gave up 0 bases and V 2 bases, and 6 bases lay outside the gene matches. Germline CDR1 and CDR2: GTSNPN and SVGIG (reference sequence). The CDR3 DNA reads TGTGCCTGGAGTCCCTTGGGACAGATGAACACTGAAGCTTTCTTT. The encoded protein is CAWSPLGQMNTEAFF.

The chain uses TRBV6-6 and TRBJ2-1; D might be TRBD2 (7 bases). Trimming shortened V by 4 bases and J by 10 bases, and 17 bases separated the two germline ends. The CDR3 spans 14 residues. Germline V lookup: CDR1 MNHNY, CDR2 SVGAGI (reference sequence). The CDR3 nucleotides read TGTGCCAGCAGTTCCCTGGGGGGGCCATCGGAGCAGTTCTTC. Residues: CASSSLGGPSEQFF.

The chain joins TRBV13 to TRBJ2-2; possible D gene TRBD1, 5 bases. V was cut by 0 bases and J by 3 bases, with 11 bases left in between. Germline lookup yields CDR1 PRHDT and CDR2 FYEKMQ (reference sequence). There are 16 residues in the CDR3. CDR3 loop: CASSLGQSGYTGELFF. The CDR3 DNA reads as TGTGCCAGCAGCTTAGGCCAGTCAGGGTACACCGGGGAGCTGTTTTTT.

The rearrangement links TRBV2 to TRBJ1-5, with a possible D match to TRBD1 (6 bases). In germline, CDR1 is SNHLY, CDR2 FYNNEI. The V gene lost 8 bases and the J gene lost 4 bases, with 18 bases spanning the gap. CDR3 size: 15 residues. The CDR3 bases are TGTGCCAGCGAAGACCCGGGACAAAGAAATCAGCCCCAGCATTTT. Translation gives CASEDPGQRNQPQHF.

The chain is built from TRBV7-2 and TRBJ1-6, with a weak D call TRBD1 (6 bases). Trimming removed 5 bases from V and 7 bases from J, with 12 bases in between. The V gene's germline CDR1 is SGHTA and CDR2 FQGNSA. The CDR3 sequence is 14 residues long. CDR3 DNA sequence: TGTGCCAGCAGCCATGGACAGAAGAATTCACCCCTCCACTTT. It yields the protein CASSHGQKNSPLHF.

This chain links TRBV2 with TRBJ2-2; D ambiguous. Germline V gives CDR1 SNHLY, CDR2 FYNNEI. The CDR3 is 15 amino acids. The germline V and J ends were trimmed by 1 base and 0 bases, with 6 bases remaining between them. In DNA, the CDR3 is TGTGCCAGCAGTGAAGTCACACCGAACACCGGGGAGCTGTTTTTT. Its translation: CASSEVTPNTGELFF.

In its sample, this clone was seen once. The gene calls are TRBV6-6 and TRBJ2-7; D ambiguous. V was cut by 3 bases and J by 3 bases, with 6 bases left in between. The CDR3 spans 12 residues. Germline V gives CDR1 MNHNY, CDR2 SVGAGI (reference sequence). This CDR3 reads CASSYGVYEQYF. The CDR3 bases are TGTGCCAGCAGTTATGGGGTCTACGAGCAGTACTTC.

The gene calls are TRBV14 and TRBJ2-7; 10 bases are shared with TRBD1. The junction had 3 bases not matched to a gene; V was cut back by 4 bases and J by 3 bases. Germline-derived CDR1 and CDR2 are SGHDN and FVKESK. CDR3 length equals 14 residues. The CDR3 protein is CASSPWTGGYEQYF. DNA for the CDR3: TGTGCCAGCAGCCCTTGGACAGGGGGCTACGAGCAGTACTTC.

This clone was observed a single time. The V gene is TRBV5-6, the J gene TRBJ2-4, with D maybe TRBD1 (5 bases). Trimming cost V 5 bases and J 4 bases, with 10 bases left between them. The CDR3 is 13 amino acids. Germline-derived CDR1 and CDR2 are SGHDT and YYEEEE. The CDR3 loop reads CASSPGHKNIQYF. Here the CDR3 DNA reads TGTGCCAGCAGTCCCGGACATAAAAACATTCAGTACTTC.

The chain links TRBV6-5 to TRBJ1-5, with no clear D. With 6 bases removed from V and 1 base from J, the gap between germline ends came to 13 bases. CDR1 MNHEY and CDR2 SVGAGI come from the germline V gene. This CDR3 has 15 amino acids. The CDR3 here is CASSPTRASNQPQHF. The CDR3, as DNA: TGTGCCAGCAGCCCCACCCGGGCCAGCAATCAGCCCCAGCATTTT.

The chain uses TRBV5-1 and TRBJ1-2, with D tentatively TRBD1 (6 bases). The ends were cut back, 4 bases at V and 8 bases at J, with 12 bases in the middle. This CDR3 is 12 amino acids long. Per germline, CDR1 SGHRS and CDR2 YFSETQ. The chain's CDR3 is CASSQQGVGYTF. For the CDR3, the DNA is TGCGCCAGCAGCCAACAGGGCGTCGGCTACACCTTC.

The V gene is TRBV6-6, the J gene TRBJ2-1; D perhaps matches TRBD2 (6 bases). The germline gives CDR1 MNHNY, CDR2 SVGAGI (reference sequence). The CDR3 contains 14 residues. Trimming cost V 2 bases and J 9 bases, with 14 bases left between them. The CDR3: CASSYAGKGSEQFF. The CDR3 coding sequence is TGTGCCAGCAGTTACGCGGGAAAAGGGAGTGAGCAGTTCTTC.

The V and J genes are TRBV24-1 and TRBJ1-2; no clear D. Between the trimmed V and J ends, which lost 12 bases and 0 bases, there was a span of 10 bases. Germline V gives CDR1 KGHDR, CDR2 SFDVKD. This CDR3 spans 12 amino acids. The CDR3, as DNA: TGTGCCGCCTCATCGGCTAACTATGGCTACACCTTC. Translation: CAASSANYGYTF.

The genes are TRBV7-6 and TRBJ2-5; D might be TRBD1 (6 bases). Between the trimmed V and J ends, which lost 4 bases and 4 bases, there was a span of 13 bases. CDR3 length: 14 amino acids. Germline V lookup: CDR1 SGHVS, CDR2 FNYEAQ. In DNA form, the CDR3 reads TGTGCCAGCAGCTCTCCCAGGGGACGAGAGACCCAGTACTTC. It is translated as CASSSPRGRETQYF.

The gene calls are TRBV18 and TRBJ1-5; D ambiguous. Trimming pared 6 bases from V and 0 bases from J, leaving 9 bases between. Per germline, CDR1 KGHSH and CDR2 LQKENI. This CDR3 has 14 amino acids. The CDR3 protein is CASSRVRSNQPQHF. DNA of the CDR3: TGTGCCAGCTCCCGGGTTCGTAGCAATCAGCCCCAGCATTTT.

This clone came up once. The genes are TRBV18 and TRBJ1-2; TRBD1 matches at 9 bases. Trimming cost V 4 bases and J 4 bases; bases outside gene matches: 4. This CDR3 region has 14 residues. Germline V gene data show CDR1 as KGHSH and CDR2 as LQKENI. The CDR3 DNA reads TGTGCCAGCTCACTACAGACAGGGGGCTATGGCTACACCTTC. Its protein product is CASSLQTGGYGYTF.

The chain recombines TRBV6-5 with TRBJ1-1; the D gene is possibly TRBD1 (5 bases). Germline CDR1 is MNHEY and CDR2 is SVGAGI. The V gene lost 6 bases and the J gene lost 13 bases, with 12 bases spanning the gap. This CDR3 has 10 amino acids. This chain's CDR3 is CASSRDYFFF. The CDR3 coding sequence is TGTGCCAGCAGCCGGGACTATTTTTTCTTT.

The chain uses TRBV5-1 and TRBJ2-3; TRBD1 might be the D (6 bases). The V end lost 6 bases, the J end lost 0 bases, and 14 bases lay between the germline ends. Looked up from germline, CDR1 is SGHRS and CDR2 is YFSETQ. The CDR3 has 15 residues. The CDR3 here is CASTYRDTSTDTQYF. As DNA, the CDR3 is TGCGCCAGCACCTACAGGGACACTAGCACAGATACGCAGTATTTT.

The V and J genes are TRBV7-2 and TRBJ1-3, with D perhaps matching TRBD1 (6 bases). CDR3 length equals 15 residues. Germline-derived CDR1 and CDR2 are SGHTA and FQGNSA. V was pared by 3 bases and J by 2 bases, with 11 bases between. CDR3 amino acids: CASSFQGTTGNTIYF. DNA of the CDR3: TGTGCCAGCAGCTTCCAGGGGACAACTGGAAACACCATATATTTT. Full variable domain (outside the CDR3, taken from reference TRBV7-2 and TRBJ1-3): GAGVSQSPSNKVTEKGKDVELRCDPISGHTALYWYRQSLGQGLEFLIYFQGNSAPDKSGLPSDRFSAERTGGSVSTLTIQRTQQEDSAVYLCASSFQGTTGNTIYFGEGSWLTVV.